The 3 T cell receptor beta chains reported below all come from one sample, sequenced in a study of T cell repertoires in cytomegalovirus infection. Their antigen targets remain unknown. TCRdb analysed the reads with MiXCR anew, one entry per CDR3 protein. Of 200,000 to 250,000 distinct CDR3 sequences listed, less than 50% are singletons. Sequencing was performed on CD8+ T cells from cultured PBMCs, taken from culture after CMV antigen stimulation. The receptors originated from a human donor in good health (CMV status not recorded). Some clones in this sample may be carry-over from other donors' samples.

DNA for the CDR3: TGTGCCAGCAGGCCAACGAGGGGCGGAAGCTACAATGAGCAGTTCTTC. The encoded protein is CASRPTRGGSYNEQFF. The chain links TRBV28 to TRBJ2-1; TRBD1 or TRBD2 may be the D gene (5 bases each). Germline V gene sequence: CDR1 MDHEN, CDR2 SYDVKM. V lost 6 bases and J lost 3, with 18 bases in between. The CDR3 runs 16 residues.

The chain uses TRBV4-1 and TRBJ1-4; no definite D call. With 0 bases removed from V and 8 bases from J, the gap between germline ends came to 16 bases. The CDR3 sequence is 16 residues long. The V gene's germline CDR1 is MGHRA and CDR2 YSYEKL. For the CDR3, the DNA is TGCGCCAGCAGCCAAGATCCGTCGCGCCTCAGGGAAAAACTGTTTTTT. Residues: CASSQDPSRLREKLFF.

J is TRBJ2-6 and V is TRBV10-3, with D perhaps TRBD1 or TRBD2 (5 bases each). The germline gives CDR1 ENHRY, CDR2 SYGVKD. The CDR3 has 14 amino acids. Trimming pared 6 bases from V and 1 base from J, leaving 7 bases between. The CDR3 region is CAIRGVSGANVLTF. The CDR3 nucleotides read TGTGCCATCAGGGGGGTTTCTGGGGCCAACGTCCTGACTTTC.